This is a list of T cell receptor beta chains from one sample in a study of graft-versus-host responses after intestinal transplantation. The assay was immunoSEQ multiplex PCR, and TCRdb's table has in-frame clones only and misses some. The table records some 85,000 clones, just under 95% of them present only once. The antigens these receptors bind are not known. The sequencing here drew on unstimulated CD8+ T cells sorted from spleen or lymph node cells, taken before transplant. The receptors come from a human donor who was the organ donor for an intestinal transplant. CDR3s include the opening cysteine and the closing phenylalanine or tryptophan.

len	v_gene	j_gene	CDR3aa
17	TRBV19	TRBJ1-1	CASSIFVGISVNTEAFF
15	TRBV19	TRBJ1-2	CASSMRQGGDYGYTF
12	TRBV5-1	TRBJ2-3	CASSGNTDTQYF
16	TRBV4-1	TRBJ2-7	CASSQDLWTAVDEQYF
15	TRBV9	TRBJ2-3	CASSVAGVRTDTQYF
14	TRBV10-2	TRBJ2-7	CASSTTAASYEQYF
15	TRBV28	TRBJ1-3	CASSLSGLGGNTIYF
15	TRBV7-9	TRBJ1-5	CASSDGQGSNQPQHF
15	TRBV10-3	TRBJ2-5	CAISAGQEDQETQYF
14	TRBV7-9	TRBJ2-1	CASSFAALRNEQFF
15	TRBV4-3	TRBJ2-3	CASSQDRGSVDTQYF
13	TRBV19	TRBJ1-1	CASSGQPNTEAFF
15	TRBV4-3	TRBJ2-7	CASSQRDSSSYEQYF
18	TRBV4-2	TRBJ2-4	CASSQVPPGGLDKNIQYF
15	TRBV2	TRBJ2-4	CASSPGAEDQNIQYF
14	TRBV6-1	TRBJ2-2	CASPDRANTGELFF
15	TRBV27	TRBJ2-1	CASLQFWGDYNEQFF
14	TRBV7-6	TRBJ2-7	CASSLDAQGYEQYF
14	TRBV19	TRBJ1-5	CASRLGGAGQPQHF
18	TRBV7-2	TRBJ2-3	CASSLALAGGPPTDTQYF
15	TRBV4-3	TRBJ2-7	CASSQEASGSYEQYF
16	TRBV2	TRBJ2-3	CASSEVVAGSTDTQYF
15	TRBV11-2	TRBJ1-6	CASSSPGERNSPLHF
18	TRBV5-1	TRBJ2-3	CASSPRLLAGRITDTQYF
16	TRBV5-1	TRBJ2-2	CASTSPGTGPTGELFF
15	TRBV28	TRBJ2-3	CASSLLAGSTDTQYF
15	TRBV7-6	TRBJ1-3	CASSLTTGSGNTIYF
16	TRBV7-2	TRBJ1-1	CASKPGQGAWGTEAFF
16	TRBV4-3	TRBJ2-5	CASSQGTDRSLREQYF
16	TRBV2	TRBJ2-5	CASSGAGRGNQETQYF
13	TRBV27	TRBJ2-1	CASSLGGGLEQFF
13	TRBV27	TRBJ1-1	CASSFSGGTEAFF
13	TRBV6-5	TRBJ2-5	CASSFYNQETQYF
17	TRBV4-1	TRBJ1-3	CASSPRDSLYSGNTIYF
16	TRBV11-2	TRBJ2-1	CASSSLAGGVWDEQFF
15	TRBV12-5	TRBJ1-2	CASDFFWGEEYGYTF
13	TRBV27	TRBJ1-5	CASRPNLNQPQHF